The present T cell receptor (beta chain) was sequenced within a study of blood T cell repertoires in COVID-19. Original data processing: Reference gene primer amplification yielded estimated nucleated cell counts. Some clones are missing from TCRdb's copy, which holds only in-frame ones; the method was immunoSEQ multiplex PCR. V and J calls and clone size are those listed in that table; D and trimming were worked out from the DNA. In the table there are roughly 75,000 clones, approximately 80% of which are singletons. The CDR3 is 14 amino acids. CDR1 and CDR2 (germline): MNHEY, SVGAGI. V gave up 0 bases and J gave up 8 bases, with 13 bases separating them.

Sequencing was performed on peripheral blood. The origin of this receptor is a man between 65 and 79 years old with acute or convalescent COVID-19. The rearrangement joins TRBV6-5 to TRBJ1-2; the D gene is possibly TRBD1 (5 bases). This CDR3 is CASSYSMGGLGYTF. The CDR3 DNA is TGTGCCAGCAGTTACTCGATGGGGGGTCTCGGCTACACCTTC.